This T cell receptor (beta chain) was documented in a study of tumor-infiltrating lymphocytes in localized non-small cell lung cancer. Study background: Each patient gave resected tumor and non-adjacent uninvolved lung tissue. Regarding the study as a whole: Each assay used a separate piece of the same tissue.

Clones were sequenced by immunoSEQ multiplex PCR, and TCRdb holds only the in-frame ones, with some missing. The data contain approximately 8,100 clones, approximately 74% of them seen just once; the ten biggest clones take up about 9%. Details on this clone: The antigen is undetermined.

Sequencing was done on a sample of uninvolved lung tissue not adjacent to the tumor. This TCR came from a human donor with non-small cell lung cancer.

This chain's CDR3 is CASSRQGSGYTF. DNA for the CDR3: TGTGCCAGCAGCCGACAGGGGAGTGGCTACACCTTC. This sequence joins TRBV6-6 and TRBJ1-2, with 8 nucleotides matching TRBD1. The V segment lost 6 bases and the J segment 7 bases; nucleotides outside the gene matches: 4. Germline V gene sequence: CDR1 MNHNY, CDR2 SVGAGI (reference sequence). The CDR3 covers 12 residues.